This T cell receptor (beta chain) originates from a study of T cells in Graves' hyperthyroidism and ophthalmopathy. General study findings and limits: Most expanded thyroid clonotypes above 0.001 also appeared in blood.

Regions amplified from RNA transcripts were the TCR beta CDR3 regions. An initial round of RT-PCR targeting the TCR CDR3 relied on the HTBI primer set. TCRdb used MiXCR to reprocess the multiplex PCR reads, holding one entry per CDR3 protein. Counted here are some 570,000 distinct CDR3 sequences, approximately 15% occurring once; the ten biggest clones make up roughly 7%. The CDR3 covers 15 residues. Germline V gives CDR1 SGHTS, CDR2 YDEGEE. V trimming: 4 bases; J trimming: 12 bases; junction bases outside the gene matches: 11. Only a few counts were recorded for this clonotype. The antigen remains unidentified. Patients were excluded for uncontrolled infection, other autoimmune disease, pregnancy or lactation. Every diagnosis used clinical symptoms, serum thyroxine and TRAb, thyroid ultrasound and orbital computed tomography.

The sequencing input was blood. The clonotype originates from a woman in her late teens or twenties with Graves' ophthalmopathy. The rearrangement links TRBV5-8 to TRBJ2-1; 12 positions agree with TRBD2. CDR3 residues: CASSERLAGEGGQFF. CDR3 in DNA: TGTGCCAGCAGCGAACGACTAGCGGGAGAGGGGGGGCAGTTCTTC.